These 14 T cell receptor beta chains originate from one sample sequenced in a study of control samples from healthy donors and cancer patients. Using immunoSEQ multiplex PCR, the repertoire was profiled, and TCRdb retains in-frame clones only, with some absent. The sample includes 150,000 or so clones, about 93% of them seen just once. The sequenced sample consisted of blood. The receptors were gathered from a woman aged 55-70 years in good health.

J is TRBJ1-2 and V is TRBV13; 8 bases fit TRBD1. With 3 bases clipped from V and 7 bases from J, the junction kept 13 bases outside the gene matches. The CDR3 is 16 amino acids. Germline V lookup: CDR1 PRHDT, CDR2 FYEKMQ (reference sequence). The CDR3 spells CASSLRSTGAIGGYTF. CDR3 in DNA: TGTGCCAGCAGCTTGAGGTCGACAGGGGCGATTGGTGGCTACACCTTC.

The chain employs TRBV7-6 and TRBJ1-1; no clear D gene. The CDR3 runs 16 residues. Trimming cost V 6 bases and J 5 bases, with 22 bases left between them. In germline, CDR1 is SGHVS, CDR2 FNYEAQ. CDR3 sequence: CASRPTSLRGMTEAFF. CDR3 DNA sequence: TGTGCCAGCAGGCCAACATCACTCCGGGGAATGACTGAAGCTTTCTTT.

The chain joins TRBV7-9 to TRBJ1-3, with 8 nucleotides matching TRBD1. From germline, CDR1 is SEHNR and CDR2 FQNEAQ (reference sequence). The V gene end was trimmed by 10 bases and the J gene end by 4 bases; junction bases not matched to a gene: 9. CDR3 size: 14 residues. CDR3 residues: CATKLTGEGNTIYF. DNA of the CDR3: TGTGCCACCAAATTGACAGGGGAGGGAAACACCATATATTTT.

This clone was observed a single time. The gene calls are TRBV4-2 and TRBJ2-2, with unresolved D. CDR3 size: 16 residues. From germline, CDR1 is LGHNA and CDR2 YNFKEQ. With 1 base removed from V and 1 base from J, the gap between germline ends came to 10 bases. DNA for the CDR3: TGTGCCAGCAGCCAAGTAGGGCAAGGGAACACCGGGGAGCTGTTTTTT. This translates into CASSQVGQGNTGELFF.

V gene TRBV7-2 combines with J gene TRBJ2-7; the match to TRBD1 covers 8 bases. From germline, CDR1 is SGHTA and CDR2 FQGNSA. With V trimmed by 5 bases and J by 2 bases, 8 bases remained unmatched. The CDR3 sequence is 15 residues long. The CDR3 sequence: CASSADRAKTYEQYF. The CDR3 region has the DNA TGTGCCAGCAGCGCGGACAGGGCCAAAACCTACGAGCAGTACTTC.

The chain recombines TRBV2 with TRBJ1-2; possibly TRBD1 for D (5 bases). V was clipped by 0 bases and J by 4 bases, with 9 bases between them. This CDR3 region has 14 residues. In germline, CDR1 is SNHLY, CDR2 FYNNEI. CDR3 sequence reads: CASSEARGAYGYTF. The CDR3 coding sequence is TGTGCCAGCAGTGAAGCAAGAGGGGCCTATGGCTACACCTTC.

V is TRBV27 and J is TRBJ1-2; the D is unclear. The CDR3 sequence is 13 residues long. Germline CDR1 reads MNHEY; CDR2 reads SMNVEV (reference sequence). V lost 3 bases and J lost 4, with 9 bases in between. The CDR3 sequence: CASSFYGFYGYTF. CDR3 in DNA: TGTGCCAGCAGTTTTTACGGTTTCTATGGCTACACCTTC.

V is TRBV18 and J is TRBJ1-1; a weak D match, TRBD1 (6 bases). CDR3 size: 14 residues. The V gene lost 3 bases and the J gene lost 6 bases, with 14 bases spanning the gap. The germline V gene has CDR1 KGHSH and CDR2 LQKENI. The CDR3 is CASSPPTGRAEAFF. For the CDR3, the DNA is TGTGCCAGCTCACCTCCGACAGGAAGGGCTGAAGCTTTCTTT.

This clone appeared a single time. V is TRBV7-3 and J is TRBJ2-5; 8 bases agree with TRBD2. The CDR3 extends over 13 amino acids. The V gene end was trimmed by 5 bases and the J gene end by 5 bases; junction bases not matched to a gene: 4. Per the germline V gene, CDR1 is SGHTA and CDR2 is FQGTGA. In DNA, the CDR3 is TGTGCCAGCAGCCGCGGGGGGTTGGAGACCCAGTACTTC. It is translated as CASSRGGLETQYF.

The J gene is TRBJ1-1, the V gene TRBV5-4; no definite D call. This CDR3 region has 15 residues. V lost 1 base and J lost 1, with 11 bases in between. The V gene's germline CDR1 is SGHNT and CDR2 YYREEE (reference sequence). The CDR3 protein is CASSLIRAANTEAFF. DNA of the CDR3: TGTGCCAGCAGCTTGATAAGGGCGGCGAACACTGAAGCTTTCTTT.

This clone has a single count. The CDR3 here is CATSRGFPGLAADTQYF. CDR3 in DNA: TGTGCCACCAGCAGAGGTTTCCCGGGACTAGCGGCAGATACGCAGTATTTT. The J gene is TRBJ2-3, the V gene TRBV15, with 11 bases matching TRBD2. J lost 4 bases, V lost 1 base, and 7 bases had no gene match. CDR3 length equals 17 residues. In germline, CDR1 is LNHNV, CDR2 YYDKDF (reference sequence).

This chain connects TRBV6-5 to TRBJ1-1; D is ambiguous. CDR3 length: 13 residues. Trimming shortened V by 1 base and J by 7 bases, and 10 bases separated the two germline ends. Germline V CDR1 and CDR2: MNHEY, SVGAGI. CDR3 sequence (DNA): TGTGCCAGCAGTTACTTGGGATCAGGTGAAGCTTTCTTT. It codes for CASSYLGSGEAFF.

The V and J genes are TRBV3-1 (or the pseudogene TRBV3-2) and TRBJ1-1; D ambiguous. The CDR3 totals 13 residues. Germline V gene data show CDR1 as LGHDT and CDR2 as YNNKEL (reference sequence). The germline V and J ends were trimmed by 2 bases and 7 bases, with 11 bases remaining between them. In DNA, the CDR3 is TGTGCCAGCAGCCAATCGGGGTACGGTGAAGCTTTCTTT. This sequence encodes CASSQSGYGEAFF.

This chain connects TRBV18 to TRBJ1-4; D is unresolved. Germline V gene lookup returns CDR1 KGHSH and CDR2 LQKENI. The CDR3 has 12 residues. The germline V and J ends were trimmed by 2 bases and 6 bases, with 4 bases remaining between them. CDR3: CASSPSDEKLFF. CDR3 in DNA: TGTGCCAGCTCACCAAGTGATGAAAAACTGTTTTTT.